This T cell receptor (beta chain) derives from a study of T cells after yellow fever vaccination. As to this clonotype: Antigen unknown.

CDR1 ENHRY and CDR2 SYGVKD come from the germline V gene. This CDR3 spans 19 amino acids. Trimming cost V 0 bases and J 4 bases, with 23 bases left between them. The study made its TCR cDNA through 5'RACE template switching. That step introduced a universal primer site along with UMIs. MiXCR, applied by TCRdb to the 5' RACE reads, yields one record per CDR3 protein. Found here are 500,000 to 650,000 distinct CDR3 sequences, about 12% of them singletons; the top ten hold about 15%. Study outcomes and limitations: There was a small share of clonotypes that showed up in both the CD4 and CD8 compartments. A weaker but faster secondary response was observed, peaking on day 5 versus 15.

The source is a man in his thirties or forties who received the YFV17D yellow fever vaccine. This chain uses TRBV10-3 with TRBJ2-3, with D possibly matching TRBD2 (6 bases). The material was PBMCs, obtained on the day of the yellow fever booster vaccination. The CDR3 DNA sequence: TGTGCCATCAGTGAGTCGAGCCCGGCGGGGCTGGAGGGCCCAGATACGCAGTATTTT. This translates into CAISESSPAGLEGPDTQYF.